The 2 T cell receptor beta chains below were found in one sample sequenced in a study of cytomegalovirus exposure and HLA in healthy donors. In the PCR, 60 Vbeta and 13 Jbeta primers were used. Using immunoSEQ multiplex PCR, the repertoire was profiled, and TCRdb retains in-frame clones only, with some absent. Among roughly 140,000 clones listed, roughly 75% were seen once. The specimen sequenced was PBMCs. The receptors stem from a female donor in good health and CMV-seronegative.

The V and J genes are TRBV5-4 and TRBJ1-1, with TRBD1 identical over 7 bases. The CDR3 totals 13 residues. Germline CDR1 SGHNT, CDR2 YYREEE (reference sequence). V shed 7 bases, J shed 4 bases, and the junction held 7 bases outside the gene matches. In DNA form, the CDR3 reads TGTGCCAGCGTCCCACAGGGGAGCACTGAAGCTTTCTTT. This translates into CASVPQGSTEAFF.

The CDR3 loop is CASSSPRGTEGYGYTF. In DNA, the CDR3 is TGTGCCAGCAGCTCTCCCAGGGGGACCGAGGGCTATGGCTACACCTTC. The chain has TRBV5-4 and TRBJ1-2, with 7 nucleotides matching TRBD1. The CDR3 extends over 16 amino acids. Germline V gene data show CDR1 as SGHNT and CDR2 as YYREEE (reference sequence). V lost 3 bases to trimming and J lost 4 bases; unmatched junction nucleotides: 12.